The next 5 T cell receptor beta chains were all read from a single sample in a study of identical twins. Using its own MiXCR run on the 5' RACE reads, TCRdb lists one record per CDR3 protein. The sample shows about 520,000 distinct CDR3 sequences, less than 25% of them seen only once. These records were also assigned to another study, of T cells expressing NK-cell markers.

The specimen was CD4+ T cells sorted from blood. Receptors originate from a woman younger than 30 in good health.

This clonotype has just a few counts. V and J are TRBV6-1 and TRBJ2-1; D gene uncertain. Trimming took off 6 bases at V and 7 bases at J, with 10 bases between the two ends. The germline CDR1 and CDR2 sequences are MNHNS and SASEGT. The CDR3 runs to 12 residues. As DNA, the CDR3 is TGTGCCAGCAGGAAGCGACTGAATGAGCAGTTCTTC. It translates to CASRKRLNEQFF.

This clonotype was seen a few times. V and J are TRBV3-1 and TRBJ2-2; 9 nucleotides line up with TRBD1. CDR1 is LGHDT, CDR2 YNNKEL, per germline (reference sequence). The CDR3 contains 15 residues. After removal of 3 bases from V and 2 bases from J, the junction contained 1 base not matched to a gene. CDR3 sequence (DNA): TGTGCCAGCAGCCAGGGACAGGGAAACACCGGGGAGCTGTTTTTT. This translates into CASSQGQGNTGELFF.

This clonotype has a handful of counts. This chain connects TRBV7-9 to TRBJ2-7, with a tentative D call TRBD1 (6 bases). Trimming removed 3 bases at V and 2 bases at J, with 11 bases between. The CDR3 spans 14 residues. CDR1 and CDR2 from the germline V gene are SEHNR and FQNEAQ (reference sequence). The CDR3 is CASSFYRDPYEQYF. The CDR3 nucleotides are TGTGCCAGCAGCTTTTACAGGGATCCCTACGAGCAGTACTTC. Filled out from reference TRBV7-9 and TRBJ2-7, the complete variable domain reads DTGVSQNPRHKITKRGQNVTFRCDPISEHNRLYWYRQTLGQGPEFLTYFQNEAQLEKSRLLSDRFSAERPKGSFSTLEIQRTEQGDSAMYLCASSFYRDPYEQYFGPGTRLTVT.

A few counts support this clonotype. This sequence joins TRBV20-1 and TRBJ2-1; D is possibly TRBD2 (5 bases). Germline V gives CDR1 DFQATT, CDR2 SNEGSKA (reference sequence). The CDR3 consists of 14 residues. V was pared by 5 bases and J by 5 bases, with 16 bases between. CDR3 nucleotide sequence: TGCAGTGCTGGAAAGCGGACCTACAACAATGAGCAGTTCTTC. It encodes CSAGKRTYNNEQFF.

This sequence joins TRBV5-1 and TRBJ2-3; 7 positions agree with TRBD2. Trimming took 4 bases from V and 2 from J; bases not matched to a gene: 10. The CDR3 sequence is 16 residues long. Germline loops: CDR1 SGHRS, CDR2 YFSETQ. CDR3 loop: CASSPDPGLNTDTQYF. The CDR3 DNA follows: TGCGCCAGCAGCCCGGACCCGGGACTAAACACAGATACGCAGTATTTT.